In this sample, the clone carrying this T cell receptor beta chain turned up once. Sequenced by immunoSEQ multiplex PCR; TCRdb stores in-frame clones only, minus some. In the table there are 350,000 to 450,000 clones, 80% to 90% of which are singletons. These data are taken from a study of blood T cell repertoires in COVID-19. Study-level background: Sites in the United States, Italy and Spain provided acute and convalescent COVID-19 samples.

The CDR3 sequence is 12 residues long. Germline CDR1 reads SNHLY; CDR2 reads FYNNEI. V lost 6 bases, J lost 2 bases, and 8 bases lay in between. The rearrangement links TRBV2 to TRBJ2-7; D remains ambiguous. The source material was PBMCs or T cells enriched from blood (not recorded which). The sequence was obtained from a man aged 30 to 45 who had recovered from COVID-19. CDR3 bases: TGTGCCAGCAGGAGACAAACCTACGAGCAGTACTTC. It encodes CASRRQTYEQYF.